This TCR beta chain was identified during a study of cytomegalovirus exposure and HLA in healthy donors. Germline CDR1 is SGHRS and CDR2 is YFSETQ. Trimming removed 6 bases from V and 1 base from J, with 16 bases in between. This CDR3 contains 15 residues. Primers included in the PCR were 60 Vbeta and 13 Jbeta primers. Clones were read by immunoSEQ multiplex PCR, and TCRdb kept only the in-frame ones, dropping some. The sample consists of about 140,000 clones, 80% of them appearing once. The clonotype originates from a man aged 50 to 59 in good health and CMV-seronegative. The sequencing sample was made of PBMCs. The chain is built from TRBV5-1 and TRBJ1-1, with a tentative D call TRBD1 (6 bases). CDR3 protein: CASMSSGQTNTEAFF. The CDR3 DNA reads TGCGCCAGCATGAGTTCGGGACAAACGAACACTGAAGCTTTCTTT.